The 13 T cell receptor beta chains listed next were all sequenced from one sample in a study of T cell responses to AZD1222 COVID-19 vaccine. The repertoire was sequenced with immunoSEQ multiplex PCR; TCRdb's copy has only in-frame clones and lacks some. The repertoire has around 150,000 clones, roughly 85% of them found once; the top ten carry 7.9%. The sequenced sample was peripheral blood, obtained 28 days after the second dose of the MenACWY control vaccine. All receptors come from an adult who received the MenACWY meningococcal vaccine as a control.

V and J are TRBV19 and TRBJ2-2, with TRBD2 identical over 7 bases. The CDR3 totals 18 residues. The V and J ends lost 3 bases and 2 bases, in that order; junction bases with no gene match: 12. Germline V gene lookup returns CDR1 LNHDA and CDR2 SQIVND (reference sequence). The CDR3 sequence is CASSIKRASGTNTGELFF. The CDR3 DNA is TGTGCCAGTAGTATTAAGAGGGCTAGCGGAACCAACACCGGGGAGCTGTTTTTT.

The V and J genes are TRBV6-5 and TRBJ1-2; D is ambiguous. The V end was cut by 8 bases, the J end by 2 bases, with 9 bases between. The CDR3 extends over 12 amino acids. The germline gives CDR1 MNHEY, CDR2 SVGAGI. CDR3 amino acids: CASGPLNYGYTF. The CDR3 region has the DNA TGTGCCAGCGGCCCTCTAAACTATGGCTACACCTTC.

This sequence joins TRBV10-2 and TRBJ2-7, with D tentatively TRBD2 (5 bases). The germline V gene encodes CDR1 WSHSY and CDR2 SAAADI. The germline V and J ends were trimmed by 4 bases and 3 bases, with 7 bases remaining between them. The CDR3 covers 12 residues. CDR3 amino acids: CASSVGGYEQYV. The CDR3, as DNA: TGCGCCAGCAGTGTCGGAGGCTACGAGCAGTACGTC.

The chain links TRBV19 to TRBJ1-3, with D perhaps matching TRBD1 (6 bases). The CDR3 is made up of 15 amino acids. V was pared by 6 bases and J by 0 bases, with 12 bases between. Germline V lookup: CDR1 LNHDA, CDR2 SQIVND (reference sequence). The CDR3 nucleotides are TGTGCCAGTAGGAGGGGGGACTCCTCTGGAAACACCATATATTTT. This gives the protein CASRRGDSSGNTIYF.

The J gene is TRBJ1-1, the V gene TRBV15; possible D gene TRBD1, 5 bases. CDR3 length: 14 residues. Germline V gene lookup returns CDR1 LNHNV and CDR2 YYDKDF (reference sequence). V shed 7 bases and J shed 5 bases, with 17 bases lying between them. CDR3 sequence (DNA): TGTGCCACCACGGGCCCCTACAAGGGGACTGAAGCTTTCTTT. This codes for CATTGPYKGTEAFF.

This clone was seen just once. CDR3 amino acids: CASSPVASGGYTF. The DNA of the CDR3 is TGTGCCAGCAGCCCGGTTGCCTCGGGTGGCTACACCTTC. This chain connects TRBV3-1 (or the pseudogene TRBV3-2) to TRBJ1-2; D gene unclear. The CDR3 covers 13 residues. Trimming left V 4 bases short and J 7 bases short, with 13 bases between. Germline CDR1 is LGHDT and CDR2 is YNNKEL (reference sequence).

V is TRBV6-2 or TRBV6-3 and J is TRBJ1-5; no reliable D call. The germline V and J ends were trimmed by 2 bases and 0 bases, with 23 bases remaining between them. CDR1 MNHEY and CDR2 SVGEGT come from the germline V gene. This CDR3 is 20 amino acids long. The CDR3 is CASSYPTGGRRLNSNQPQHF. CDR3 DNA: TGTGCCAGCAGTTACCCTACCGGTGGCAGAAGACTCAATAGCAATCAGCCCCAGCATTTT.

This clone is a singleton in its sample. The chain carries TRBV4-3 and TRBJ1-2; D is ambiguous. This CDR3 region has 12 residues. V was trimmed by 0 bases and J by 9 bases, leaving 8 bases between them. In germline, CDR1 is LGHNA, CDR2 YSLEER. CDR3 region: CASSQDLRSYTF. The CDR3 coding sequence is TGCGCCAGCAGCCAAGATCTCCGGAGCTACACCTTC.

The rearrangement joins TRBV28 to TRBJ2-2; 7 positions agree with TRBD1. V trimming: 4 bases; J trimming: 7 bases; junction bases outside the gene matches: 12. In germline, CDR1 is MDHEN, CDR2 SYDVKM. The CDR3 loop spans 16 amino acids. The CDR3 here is CASSSFRQGRGGELFF. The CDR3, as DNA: TGTGCCAGCAGTTCCTTCCGACAGGGTCGAGGCGGGGAGCTGTTTTTT.

CDR3 nucleotides: TGTGCCAGCAGCGCGACAGGGGTTAACGGCTACACCTTC. The encoded protein is CASSATGVNGYTF. The J gene is TRBJ1-2, the V gene TRBV7-9, with TRBD1 matching 8 bases. Germline CDR1 SEHNR, CDR2 FQNEAQ (reference sequence). The trim removed 5 bases at V and 8 bases at J, leaving 7 bases unmatched. CDR3 length: 13 residues.

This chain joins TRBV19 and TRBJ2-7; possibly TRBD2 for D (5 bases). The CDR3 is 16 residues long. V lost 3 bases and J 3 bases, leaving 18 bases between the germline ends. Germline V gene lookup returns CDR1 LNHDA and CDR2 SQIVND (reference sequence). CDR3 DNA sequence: TGTGCCAGTAGTATCCCGCACGGGAACTATTTCTACGAGCAGTACTTC. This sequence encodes CASSIPHGNYFYEQYF.

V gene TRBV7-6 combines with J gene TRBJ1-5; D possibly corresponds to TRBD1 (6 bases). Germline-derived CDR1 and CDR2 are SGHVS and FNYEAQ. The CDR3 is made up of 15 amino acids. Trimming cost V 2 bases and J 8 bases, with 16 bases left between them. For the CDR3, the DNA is TGTGCCAGCAGCTTATTAGCGGGCTCAGGGGAGCCCCAGCATTTT. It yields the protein CASSLLAGSGEPQHF.

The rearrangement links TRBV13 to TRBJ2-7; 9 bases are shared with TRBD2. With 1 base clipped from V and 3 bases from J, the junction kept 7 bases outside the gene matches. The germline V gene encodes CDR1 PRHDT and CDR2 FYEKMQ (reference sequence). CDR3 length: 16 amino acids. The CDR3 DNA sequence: TGTGCCAGCAGCTTAGTCGGGCTAGCGGGGAACTACGAGCAGTACTTC. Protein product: CASSLVGLAGNYEQYF.